This TCR beta chain was identified during a study of regulatory T cells in long-lasting Graves disease. Whole-study findings and limits: Newly diagnosed Graves' patients exceeded persistent ones in TCR diversity.

Libraries of TCR beta came from iRepertoire HTBI primers plus Arm-PCR of CDR3 regions. One entry per CDR3 protein, called by TCRdb with MiXCR from the multiplex PCR reads. The data contain 440,000 or so distinct CDR3 sequences, about 15% of them singletons. This clonotype appeared a few times. Its antigen is unidentified. There are 16 residues in the CDR3. Trimming removed 1 base from V and 1 base from J, with 13 bases in between. In germline, CDR1 is LNHDA, CDR2 SQIVND (reference sequence). Indicated time point: newly diagnosed GD, antithyroid drugs for less than 3 months. From PBMCs, RNA was extracted and then used to make the TCR library. The same data also contributed to another study, on T cells in Graves' hyperthyroidism and ophthalmopathy. From that report: Ophthalmopathy was told apart from stable hyperthyroidism by a 13 V-J model.

The V and J genes are TRBV19 and TRBJ1-2; D not certain. The material was peripheral blood mononuclear cells (PBMCs), obtained at new diagnosis, from a patient treated with antithyroid drugs. This receptor was identified in a woman aged 25 to 45 with Graves disease. The CDR3 coding sequence is TGTGCCAGTAGTATAGCGGGCCGCTACCTTAACTATGGCTACACCTTC. It codes for CASSIAGRYLNYGYTF. Combining the CDR3 with reference TRBV19 and TRBJ1-2 gives the whole variable domain DGGITQSPKYLFRKEGQNVTLSCEQNLNHDAMYWYRQDPGQGLRLIYYSQIVNDFQKGDIAEGYSVSREKKESFPLTVTSAQKNPTAFYLCASSIAGRYLNYGYTFGSGTRLTVV.